This T cell receptor (beta chain) was captured by sequencing in a study of shared clonotypes between healthy human individuals. Germline loops: CDR1 SGHDT, CDR2 YYEEEE. V lost 2 bases, J lost 9 bases, and 7 bases stayed unmatched. The CDR3 extends over 14 amino acids. The authors ran unsorted PBMC replicate PCRs on around 320 ng DNA, approximately 30,000 T cell genomes. Sequencing on ten immunoSEQ deep assay plates was performed for unsorted PBMC DNA. This table comes from immunoSEQ multiplex PCR, and its TCRdb copy is limited to in-frame clones, with some not included. The sample has about 600,000 clones, roughly four fifths seen once.

The V call is TRBV5-6, the J call TRBJ2-4; TRBD2 aligns across 8 bases. The TCR comes from a woman in her 40s in good health. Some clones in this sample may be carry-over from other donors' samples. Sequenced input: PBMCs. CDR3 in DNA: TGTGCCAGCAGCTTCCGGGCGGGAGGCGGCATTCAGTACTTC. It translates to CASSFRAGGGIQYF.